These 17 T cell receptor beta chains originate from one sample sequenced in a study of blood T cell repertoires in COVID-19. The assay was immunoSEQ multiplex PCR, and TCRdb's table has in-frame clones only and misses some. The sample consists of under 90,000 clones, 70% to 80% of them appearing once. Specimen: peripheral blood. The receptors stem from a human donor in a cohort sampled during active COVID-19.

This sequence joins TRBV5-5 and TRBJ2-3; 10 bases map to TRBD2. Germline V lookup: CDR1 SGHKS, CDR2 YYEKEE (reference sequence). With 2 bases clipped from V and 2 bases from J, the junction kept 2 bases outside the gene matches. The CDR3 consists of 15 residues. The CDR3, as DNA: TGTGCCAGCAGCTTAGGACTAGCGGACACAGATACGCAGTATTTT. It yields the protein CASSLGLADTDTQYF.

The sample holds a few counts of this clone. The V gene is TRBV6-6, the J gene TRBJ1-5, with TRBD1 matching 7 bases. J lost 4 bases, V lost 5 bases, and 5 bases had no gene match. Germline V gene lookup returns CDR1 MNHNY and CDR2 SVGAGI (reference sequence). The CDR3 is made up of 14 amino acids. In DNA, the CDR3 is TGTGCCAGCAGTCAACAGGGGCCAAATCAGCCCCAGCATTTT. As protein: CASSQQGPNQPQHF.

The chain links TRBV24-1 to TRBJ1-2; D unclear. The CDR3 has 12 residues. V was shortened by 4 bases and J by 2 bases, with 4 bases between the two germline ends. Germline loops: CDR1 KGHDR, CDR2 SFDVKD. CDR3 in DNA: TGTGCCACCAGTGACCAAAACTATGGCTACACCTTC. This translates into CATSDQNYGYTF.

V is TRBV9 and J is TRBJ2-5, with 7 positions matching TRBD2. This CDR3 has 16 amino acids. Germline V gene lookup returns CDR1 SGDLS and CDR2 YYNGEE. V lost 4 bases and J lost 3; bases outside the gene matches: 12. CDR3 sequence reads: CASSSMGGRREETQYF. Written as DNA, the CDR3 is TGTGCCAGCAGCTCCATGGGAGGGAGAAGGGAAGAGACCCAGTACTTC.

The genes are TRBV9 and TRBJ2-5; TRBD2 matches 8 bases. The V gene's germline CDR1 is SGDLS and CDR2 YYNGEE. V was clipped by 0 bases and J by 5 bases; unmatched bases: 6. This CDR3 comprises 15 residues. The CDR3 DNA follows: TGTGCCAGCAGCGTAGGTAGCGGGGTTGGGGAGACCCAGTACTTC. It yields the protein CASSVGSGVGETQYF.

The V call is TRBV18, the J call TRBJ2-3; 8 bases line up with TRBD2. CDR1 KGHSH and CDR2 LQKENI come from the germline V gene. The CDR3 is 15 residues long. Unmatched junction bases numbered 4, after V lost 4 bases and J lost 1 base. CDR3 region: CASSRPAGGTDTQYF. CDR3 nucleotide sequence: TGTGCCAGCTCACGCCCAGCGGGAGGCACAGATACGCAGTATTTT.

The J gene is TRBJ1-1, the V gene TRBV6-1; maybe TRBD1 (5 bases). The CDR3 runs to 16 residues. V was clipped by 1 base and J by 1 base, with 13 bases between them. Germline V gene data show CDR1 as MNHNS and CDR2 as SASEGT. The CDR3 is CASSEGVTGGNTEAFF. CDR3 nucleotides: TGTGCCAGCAGTGAAGGGGTGACGGGGGGGAACACTGAAGCTTTCTTT.

V and J are TRBV19 and TRBJ1-2; 7 bases fit TRBD1. The J segment lost 8 bases and the V segment lost 6 bases, leaving 9 bases of the junction unmatched. The CDR3 covers 13 residues. CDR1 and CDR2 (germline): LNHDA, SQIVND (reference sequence). The CDR3 bases are TGTGCCAGTAGATTTGGCACAGGGGAAGGCTACACCTTC. Residues: CASRFGTGEGYTF. Full variable domain (remainder filled in from reference TRBV19 and TRBJ1-2): DGGITQSPKYLFRKEGQNVTLSCEQNLNHDAMYWYRQDPGQGLRLIYYSQIVNDFQKGDIAEGYSVSREKKESFPLTVTSAQKNPTAFYLCASRFGTGEGYTFGSGTRLTVV.

The V and J genes are TRBV7-9 and TRBJ1-1; TRBD1 agrees at 9 bases. The V gene's germline CDR1 is SEHNR and CDR2 FQNEAQ (reference sequence). V was clipped by 4 bases and J by 0 bases; unmatched bases: 9. This CDR3 is built from 17 residues. The CDR3 protein is CASSSSRDRVMNTEAFF. CDR3 bases: TGTGCCAGCAGCTCTTCCCGGGACAGGGTGATGAACACTGAAGCTTTCTTT. Looking up the rest from reference TRBV7-9 and TRBJ1-1 gives the full variable domain: DTGVSQNPRHKITKRGQNVTFRCDPISEHNRLYWYRQTLGQGPEFLTYFQNEAQLEKSRLLSDRFSAERPKGSFSTLEIQRTEQGDSAMYLCASSSSRDRVMNTEAFFGQGTRLTVV.

V gene TRBV9 combines with J gene TRBJ1-4; TRBD1 matches 10 bases. The CDR3 is made up of 19 amino acids. Germline V gene data show CDR1 as SGDLS and CDR2 as YYNGEE. The trim removed 3 bases at V and 4 bases at J, leaving 15 bases unmatched. The CDR3 loop is CASSGNRDRGEMSNEKLFF. CDR3 in DNA: TGTGCCAGCAGCGGGAACCGGGACAGGGGAGAAATGAGTAATGAAAAACTGTTTTTT.

The rearrangement uses TRBV4-2 and TRBJ2-5; TRBD1 aligns across 11 bases. The CDR3 is 16 amino acids. From germline, CDR1 is LGHNA and CDR2 YNFKEQ. V was clipped by 4 bases and J by 1 base; unmatched bases: 5. This CDR3 is CASSRLGTGGQETQYF. Written as DNA, the CDR3 is TGTGCCAGCAGCCGCCTCGGGACAGGGGGCCAAGAGACCCAGTACTTC.

This clone was detected once. This CDR3 is also generated by other DNA sequences in the sample. This chain links TRBV15 with TRBJ2-7; D not certain. The germline V gene encodes CDR1 LNHNV and CDR2 YYDKDF (reference sequence). The V end lost 0 bases, the J end lost 3 bases, and 6 bases lay between the germline ends. The CDR3 covers 13 residues. The CDR3: CATSRDRGYEQYF. The DNA for the CDR3 is TGTGCCACCAGCAGAGATCGCGGCTACGAGCAGTACTTC. The entire variable domain, with the rest obtained from reference TRBV15 and TRBJ2-7, is as follows: DAMVIQNPRYQVTQFGKPVTLSCSQTLNHNVMYWYQQKSSQAPKLLFHYYDKDFNNEADTPDNFQSRRPNTSFCFLDIRSPGLGDTAMYLCATSRDRGYEQYFGPGTRLTVT.

This clone was counted many times. The rearrangement links TRBV28 to TRBJ2-7, with a weak D call TRBD1 (6 bases). This CDR3 has 13 residues. V lost 8 bases, J lost 5 bases, and 16 bases lay in between. Germline assignment: CDR1 MDHEN and CDR2 SYDVKM. DNA for the CDR3: TGTGCCAGCGGGGGTCAGGGGTCCCACGAGCAGTACTTC. This encodes CASGGQGSHEQYF.

CDR3 amino acids: CATSRPGGGGETQYF. CDR3 DNA sequence: TGTGCCACCAGTCGCCCCGGCGGGGGGGGAGAGACCCAGTACTTC. The V call is TRBV15, the J call TRBJ2-5, with 9 bases identical to TRBD2. Germline CDR1 reads LNHNV; CDR2 reads YYDKDF (reference sequence). Trimming at V came to 6 bases and at J to 4 bases, leaving 9 bases not matched to a gene. The CDR3 is 15 amino acids. The complete variable domain, with remaining parts taken from reference TRBV15 and TRBJ2-5, reads DAMVIQNPRYQVTQFGKPVTLSCSQTLNHNVMYWYQQKSSQAPKLLFHYYDKDFNNEADTPDNFQSRRPNTSFCFLDIRSPGLGDTAMYLCATSRPGGGGETQYFGPGTRLLVL.

This rearrangement joins TRBV27 to TRBJ2-7; TRBD1 matches at 7 bases. Germline V CDR1 and CDR2: MNHEY, SMNVEV (reference sequence). The CDR3 runs to 16 residues. Losses at the gene ends were 4 bases for V and 1 base for J; bases not matched to a gene: 10. CDR3 sequence: CASSSDRQGWSYEQYF. The CDR3 coding sequence is TGTGCCAGCAGTTCCGACCGACAGGGTTGGTCCTACGAGCAGTACTTC.

This clone appeared a single time. V gene TRBV7-2 combines with J gene TRBJ2-3, with TRBD2 identical over 13 bases. Germline values: CDR1 SGHTA, CDR2 FQGNSA. The CDR3 loop spans 16 amino acids. V was pared by 0 bases and J by 4 bases, with 1 base of the junction left unmatched. CDR3 sequence (DNA): TGTGCCAGCAGCTTAGCCACTAGCGGGGGGGCAGATACGCAGTATTTT. This sequence encodes CASSLATSGGADTQYF.

V is TRBV18 and J is TRBJ2-2; TRBD1 matches 8 bases. V shed 3 bases, J shed 7 bases, and the junction held 1 base outside the gene matches. Germline-derived CDR1 and CDR2 are KGHSH and LQKENI. This CDR3 is built from 13 residues. The CDR3, as DNA: TGTGCCAGCTCACCCGGGACAGGCGGGGAGCTGTTTTTT. Translated: CASSPGTGGELFF.